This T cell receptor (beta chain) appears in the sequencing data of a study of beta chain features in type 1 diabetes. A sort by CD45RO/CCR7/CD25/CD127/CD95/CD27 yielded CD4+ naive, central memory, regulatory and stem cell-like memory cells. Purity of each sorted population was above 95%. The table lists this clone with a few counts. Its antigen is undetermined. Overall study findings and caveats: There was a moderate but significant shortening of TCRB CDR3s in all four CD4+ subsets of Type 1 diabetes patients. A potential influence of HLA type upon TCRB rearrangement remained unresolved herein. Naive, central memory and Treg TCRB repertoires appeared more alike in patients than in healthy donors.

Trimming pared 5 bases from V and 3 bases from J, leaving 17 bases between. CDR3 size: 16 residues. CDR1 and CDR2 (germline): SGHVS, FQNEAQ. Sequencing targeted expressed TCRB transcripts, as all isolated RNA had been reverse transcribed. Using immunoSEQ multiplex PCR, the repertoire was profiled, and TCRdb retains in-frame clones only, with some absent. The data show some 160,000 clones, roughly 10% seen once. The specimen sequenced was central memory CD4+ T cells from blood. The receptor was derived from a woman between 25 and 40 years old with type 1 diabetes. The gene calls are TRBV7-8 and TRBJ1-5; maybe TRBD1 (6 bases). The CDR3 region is CASSPANRALNQPQHF. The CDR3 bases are TGTGCCAGCAGCCCCGCGAACAGGGCTCTCAATCAGCCCCAGCATTTT.